The clone carrying this TCR beta chain is a singleton in its sample. What it recognizes is unknown. Only in-frame clones appear in the TCRdb table, and some are missing; sequencing was by immunoSEQ multiplex PCR. The table has under 20,000 clones, around 90% seen once. The data were obtained in a study of T cells in localized non-small cell lung cancer. Notes on the study in general: Of the tissues analyzed, uninvolved adjacent lung showed maximal T cell clonality, greater than tumor. Median detection of top 100 tumor clones in adjacent lung was about 60 clones. Heterogeneity within the tumor remains possible, as just one region underwent sequencing.

The TCR originated in a woman aged 40 to 75 with stage I lung adenocarcinoma. This specimen consisted of peripheral blood, obtained before any cancer treatment.

CDR3 amino acids: CSGGQGSYEQYF. In DNA, the CDR3 is TGCAGCGGGGGACAGGGGAGCTACGAGCAGTACTTC. V is TRBV29-1 and J is TRBJ2-7, with 10 positions matching TRBD1. This CDR3 region has 12 residues. Trimming took 7 bases from V and 3 from J; bases not matched to a gene: 3. Germline loops: CDR1 SQVTM, CDR2 ANQGSEA.